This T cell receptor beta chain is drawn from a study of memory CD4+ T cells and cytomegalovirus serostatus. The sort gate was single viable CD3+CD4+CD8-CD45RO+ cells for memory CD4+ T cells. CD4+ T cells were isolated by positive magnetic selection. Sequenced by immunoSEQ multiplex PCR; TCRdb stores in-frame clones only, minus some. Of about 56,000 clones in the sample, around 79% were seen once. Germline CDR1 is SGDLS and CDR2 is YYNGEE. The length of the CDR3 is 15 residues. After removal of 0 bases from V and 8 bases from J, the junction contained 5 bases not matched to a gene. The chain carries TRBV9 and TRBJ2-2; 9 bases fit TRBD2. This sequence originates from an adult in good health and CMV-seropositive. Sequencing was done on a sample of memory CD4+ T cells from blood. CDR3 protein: CASSVDPSGNGELFF. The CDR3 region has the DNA TGTGCCAGCAGCGTAGATCCTAGCGGGAATGGGGAGCTGTTTTTT.